The clone carrying this T cell receptor beta chain has a handful of counts. The antigen is not known. The data were taken from a study of human T cells and chemical hapten exposure. Study-wide findings and caveats: There was alopecia in the donors, so their immune response may differ from that of healthy people.

Germline CDR1 and CDR2: MNHEY and SVGEGT. V was pared by 2 bases and J by 7 bases, with 10 bases of the junction left unmatched. This CDR3 comprises 17 residues. Using its own MiXCR run on the RACE reads, TCRdb lists one record per CDR3 protein. Among some 330,000 distinct CDR3 sequences listed, about 5% were seen once. Time point noted: pre-sensitization, week 0. Regarding treatment: therapeutic diphenylcyclopropenone sensitization with weekly scalp DPC. This TCR came from a woman aged 18-30 years with alopecia areata. Some clones in this sample may be carry-over from other donors' samples. This chain links TRBV6-2 or TRBV6-3 with TRBJ2-1, with 11 positions matching TRBD2. The input for sequencing was whole blood, taken in connection with sensitization to the hapten diphenylcyclopropenone (DPC). The CDR3 nucleotides are TGTGCCAGCAGTTACCTTTCGGTCCCTAGCGGGGGGAATGAGCAGTTCTTC. This encodes CASSYLSVPSGGNEQFF.